The source of this TCR beta chain is a study of chemoradiotherapy in HPV16-positive cancers. Overall study: Candidate HPV-specific T-cell clones and common TCR motifs came from functional assays in a couple of HPV16-positive patients. The study's findings and limits: During treatment, candidate HPV-specific clones and E7-related motifs expanded in tumor.

The method was immunoSEQ multiplex PCR; TCRdb's version includes in-frame clones alone and lacks a portion of them. The table records about 3,400 clones, about nine tenths of them present only once. Of note for this clone: Its antigen is still unknown.

The CDR3 is made up of 14 amino acids. V gave up 10 bases and J gave up 3 bases, with 18 bases separating them. The germline gives CDR1 SGHAT, CDR2 FQNNGV. V and J are TRBV11-2 and TRBJ2-5, with D possibly being TRBD2 (7 bases). This clonotype was obtained from a human donor with HPV-associated anogenital cancer. The sample was blood, taken from a patient who underwent chemoradiotherapy. CDR3 loop: CAIRGAGREETQYF. CDR3 nucleotides: TGTGCCATCCGGGGGGCGGGTCGTGAAGAGACCCAGTACTTC. The variable domain in full, completed from reference TRBV11-2 and TRBJ2-5, reads EAGVAQSPRYKIIEKRQSVAFWCNPISGHATLYWYQQILGQGPKLLIQFQNNGVVDDSQLPKDRFSAERLKGVDSTLKIQPAKLEDSAVYLCAIRGAGREETQYFGPGTRLLVL.